The 2 T cell receptor beta chains reported below all come from one sample, sequenced in a study of blood T cell repertoires in COVID-19. Sequencing used immunoSEQ multiplex PCR; TCRdb keeps in-frame clones, though not all of them. This repertoire shows under 200,000 clones, under 85% found once; its top ten account for around 6.1%. The specimen was peripheral blood. The receptors come from a woman in her 40s with acute or convalescent COVID-19.

V and J are TRBV28 and TRBJ2-4, with D unresolved. In germline, CDR1 is MDHEN, CDR2 SYDVKM. The V end lost 5 bases, the J end lost 1 base, and 12 bases lay between the germline ends. This CDR3 spans 15 amino acids. CDR3 nucleotide sequence: TGTGCCAGCAGTCCCGACATTTGGGCCAAAAACATTCAGTACTTC. Its protein product is CASSPDIWAKNIQYF.

The chain carries TRBV10-1 and TRBJ2-1; 10 bases line up with TRBD2. The V gene end was trimmed by 5 bases and the J gene end by 4 bases; junction bases not matched to a gene: 5. Looked up from germline, CDR1 is WNHNN and CDR2 is SYGVQD (reference sequence). CDR3 length: 15 residues. CDR3 region: CASSLGLAVYNEQFF. The CDR3 DNA sequence: TGCGCCAGCAGTCTAGGACTAGCGGTATACAATGAGCAGTTCTTC.